A single T cell receptor beta chain is shown here with its context. The target antigen is unknown. These data belong to a study of blood T cells in healthy people across ages. Trimming shortened V by 5 bases and J by 0 bases, and 20 bases separated the two germline ends. This CDR3 is built from 17 residues. The germline V gene has CDR1 DFQATT and CDR2 SNEGSKA (reference sequence). Whole-study results and caveats: In older individuals, TCR beta diversity per million T cells was lower, falling roughly linearly with age. Among long-lived donors, naive CD4+ cells were more numerous and diversity higher than in aged donors.

Peripheral blood was drawn, approximately 9.4 milliliters per donor. The amount of total RNA extracted per sample was at least 6 micrograms. A second PCR, run for 7 to 11 cycles, used a sample-barcoded 5' primer plus a J-beta primer mix. Using its own MiXCR run on the 5' RACE reads, TCRdb lists one record per CDR3 protein. Of about 1,500,000 distinct CDR3 sequences detected, approximately 42% appear once; the ten largest clones hold under 8%. The genes are TRBV20-1 and TRBJ2-1; the D is unclear. The sample consisted of blood. This clonotype was obtained from a woman in her late teens or twenties in good health. In DNA, the CDR3 is TGCAGTGCTCCCGAAACCGATAGCTCGGGCTCCTACAATGAGCAGTTCTTC. This gives the protein CSAPETDSSGSYNEQFF.